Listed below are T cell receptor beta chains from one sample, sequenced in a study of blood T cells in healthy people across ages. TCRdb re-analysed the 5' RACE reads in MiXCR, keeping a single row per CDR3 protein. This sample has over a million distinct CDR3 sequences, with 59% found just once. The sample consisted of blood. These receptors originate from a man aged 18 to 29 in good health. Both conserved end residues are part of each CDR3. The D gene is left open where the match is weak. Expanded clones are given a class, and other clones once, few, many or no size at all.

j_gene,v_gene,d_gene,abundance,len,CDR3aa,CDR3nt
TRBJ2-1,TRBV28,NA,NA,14,CVSSVFPRDNEQFF,TGTGTCAGCAGTGTATTCCCCAGGGACAATGAGCAGTTCTTC
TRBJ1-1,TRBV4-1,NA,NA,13,CASSQGWITEAFF,TGCGCCAGCAGCCAAGGTTGGATTACTGAAGCTTTCTTT
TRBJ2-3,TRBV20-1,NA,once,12,CSAPRATDTQYF,TGCAGTGCTCCCAGGGCCACAGATACGCAGTATTTT
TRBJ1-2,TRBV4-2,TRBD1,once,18,CASSQSATGTGANYGYTF,TGTGCCAGCAGCCAATCCGCCACCGGGACAGGGGCTAACTATGGCTACACCTTC
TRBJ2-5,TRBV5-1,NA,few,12,CASRREDETQYF,TGCGCCAGCAGGAGGGAGGACGAGACCCAGTACTTC
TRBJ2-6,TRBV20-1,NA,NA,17,CSARVGQGGSGANVLTF,TGCAGTGCTAGAGTAGGGCAGGGTGGTTCTGGGGCCAACGTCCTGACTTTC
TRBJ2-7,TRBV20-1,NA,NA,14,CSAEALQDFHEQYF,TGCAGTGCCGAGGCTCTCCAGGACTTCCACGAGCAGTACTTC
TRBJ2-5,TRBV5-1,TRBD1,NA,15,CASSLGGQATEVQYF,TGCGCCAGCAGCCTCGGGGGACAGGCGACGGAAGTGCAGTACTTC
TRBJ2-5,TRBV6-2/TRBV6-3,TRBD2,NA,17,CASSYSGGLATPETQYF,TGTGCCAGCAGTTACTCGGGGGGACTAGCGACCCCAGAGACCCAGTACTTC
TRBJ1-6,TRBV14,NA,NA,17,CASSQAGTDSYNSPLHF,TGTGCCAGCAGCCAAGCAGGGACTGACTCCTATAATTCACCCCTCCACTTT
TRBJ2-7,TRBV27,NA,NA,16,CASSSILRGASYEQYF,TGTGCCAGCAGTTCCATACTCAGGGGGGCCTCCTACGAGCAGTACTTC
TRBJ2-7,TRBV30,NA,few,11,CAWTQSYEQYF,TGTGCCTGGACCCAGTCCTACGAGCAGTACTTC
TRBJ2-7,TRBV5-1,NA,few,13,CASSPSHPYEQYF,TGCGCCAGCAGCCCCTCGCATCCCTACGAGCAGTACTTC
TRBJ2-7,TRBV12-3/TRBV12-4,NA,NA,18,CASSLIGGAPVSSYEQYF,TGTGCCAGCAGTTTAATTGGGGGGGCCCCAGTAAGCTCCTACGAGCAGTACTTC
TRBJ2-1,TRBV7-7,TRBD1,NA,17,CASSPLDRGKVECEQFF,TGTGCTAGCAGCCCGTTAGACAGGGGGAAAGTAGAATGTGAGCAGTTCTTC
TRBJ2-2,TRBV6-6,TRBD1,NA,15,CASSSGTGGGGELFF,TGTGCCAGCAGTTCCGGGACAGGGGGCGGGGGGGAGCTGTTTTTT
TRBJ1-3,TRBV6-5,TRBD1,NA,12,CASSRTGGTIYF,TGTGCCAGCAGTCGGACAGGCGGCACCATATATTTT
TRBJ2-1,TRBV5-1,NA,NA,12,CASRSFYNEQFF,TGCGCCAGCAGGAGTTTCTACAATGAGCAGTTCTTC
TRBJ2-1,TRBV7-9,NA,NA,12,CASSFGAPRQFF,TGTGCCAGCAGCTTCGGGGCCCCCCGGCAGTTCTTC
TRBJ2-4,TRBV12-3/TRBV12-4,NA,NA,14,CASSTGSAPQIQYF,TGTGCCAGCAGCACAGGTTCCGCTCCTCAGATTCAGTACTTC
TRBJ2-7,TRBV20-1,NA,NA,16,CSAREPDSVEIYEQYF,TGCAGTGCTAGAGAGCCGGACAGCGTTGAGATCTACGAGCAGTACTTC
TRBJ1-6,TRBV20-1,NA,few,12,CSGGSFGSPLHF,TGCAGTGGCGGCAGCTTTGGTTCACCCCTCCACTTT
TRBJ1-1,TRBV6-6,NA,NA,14,CASEPGGGNTEAFF,TGTGCCAGCGAACCCGGCGGAGGGAACACTGAAGCTTTCTTT
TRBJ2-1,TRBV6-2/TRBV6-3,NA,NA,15,CASTATGGGYNEQFF,TGTGCCAGCACCGCGACAGGCGGAGGCTACAATGAGCAGTTCTTC
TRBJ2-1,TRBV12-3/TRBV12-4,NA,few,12,CASSPRGEEQFF,TGTGCCAGCAGCCCCCGTGGCGAGGAGCAGTTCTTC
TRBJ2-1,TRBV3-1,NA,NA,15,CASSSKRASYNEQFF,TGTGCCAGCAGCTCAAAAAGAGCCTCCTACAATGAGCAGTTCTTC
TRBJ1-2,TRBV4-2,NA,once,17,CASSQDRGRSLNYGYTF,TGTGCCAGCAGCCAAGATCGGGGCAGGTCCCTCAACTATGGCTACACCTTC
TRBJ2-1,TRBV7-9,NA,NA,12,CASSLNFYEQFF,TGTGCCAGCAGCTTAAACTTCTACGAGCAGTTCTTC
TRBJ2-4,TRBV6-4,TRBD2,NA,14,CASSDSGSGNIQYF,TGTGCCAGCAGTGATAGCGGGAGCGGAAACATTCAGTACTTC
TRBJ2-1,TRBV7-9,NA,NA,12,CASSCSGDEQFF,TGTGCCAGCAGCTGCAGTGGCGATGAGCAGTTCTTC
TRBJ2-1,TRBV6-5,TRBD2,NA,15,CASSGTTNFYNEQFF,TGTGCCAGCAGTGGGACTACGAACTTCTACAATGAGCAGTTCTTC
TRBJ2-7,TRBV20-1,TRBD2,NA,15,CSAREGLAGTHEQYF,TGCAGTGCTAGAGAGGGACTAGCGGGTACACACGAGCAGTACTTC
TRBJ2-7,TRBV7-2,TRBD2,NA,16,CASSPRAGTSAYEQYF,TGTGCCAGCAGCCCGCGGGCCGGGACTAGCGCCTACGAGCAGTACTTC
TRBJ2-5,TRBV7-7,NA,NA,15,CASSPLPGGEETQYF,TGTGCTAGCAGCCCGCTGCCAGGAGGTGAAGAGACCCAGTACTTC
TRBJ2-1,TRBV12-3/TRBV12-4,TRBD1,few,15,CASSKGTGGDNEQFF,TGTGCCAGCAGTAAGGGGACAGGAGGGGACAATGAGCAGTTCTTC
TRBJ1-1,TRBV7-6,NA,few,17,CASSPSTVLRMNTEAFF,TGTGCCAGCAGCCCCAGTACGGTTTTAAGAATGAACACTGAAGCTTTCTTT
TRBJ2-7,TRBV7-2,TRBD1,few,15,CASSRGQGPPYEQYF,TGTGCCAGCAGTCGTGGACAGGGGCCTCCCTACGAGCAGTACTTC
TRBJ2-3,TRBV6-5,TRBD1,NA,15,CASSYAGDRQGTQYF,TGTGCCAGCAGTTACGCCGGGGACAGGCAAGGCACGCAGTATTTT
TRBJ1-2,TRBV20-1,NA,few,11,CSARGREGYTF,TGCAGTGCTAGGGGCCGGGAGGGCTACACCTTC
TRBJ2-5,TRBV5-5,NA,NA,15,CASSLGGNPAETQYF,TGTGCCAGCAGCTTGGGGGGGAATCCGGCAGAGACCCAGTACTTC
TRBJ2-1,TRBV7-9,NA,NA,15,CASSRIPSSYNEQFF,TGTGCCAGCAGCCGGATACCGAGCTCCTACAATGAGCAGTTCTTC
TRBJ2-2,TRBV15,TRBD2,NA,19,CATSTTGRSGTRTLGELFF,TGTGCCACCAGCACCACTGGGCGAAGCGGGACTAGAACGTTGGGGGAGCTGTTTTTT
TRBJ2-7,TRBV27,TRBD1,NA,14,CASGPPGQLNEQYF,TGTGCCAGCGGCCCCCCGGGACAGTTAAACGAGCAGTACTTC
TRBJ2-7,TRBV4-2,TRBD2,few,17,CASSQGLAVAGGSEQYF,TGTGCCAGCAGCCAAGGCCTGGCCGTAGCGGGGGGTAGCGAGCAGTACTTC
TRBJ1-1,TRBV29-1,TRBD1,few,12,CSSRQGRTEAFF,TGCAGCTCTCGACAGGGGAGGACTGAAGCTTTCTTT
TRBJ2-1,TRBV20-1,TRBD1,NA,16,CSAGDRGIIFPNEQFF,TGCAGTGCAGGGGACAGGGGGATCATCTTCCCCAATGAGCAGTTCTTC
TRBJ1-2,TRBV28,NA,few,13,CASREDGTYGYTF,TGTGCCAGCAGAGAGGACGGGACCTATGGCTACACCTTC
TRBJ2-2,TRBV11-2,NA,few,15,CASSWGPANTGELFF,TGTGCCAGCAGCTGGGGACCGGCGAACACCGGGGAGCTGTTTTTT
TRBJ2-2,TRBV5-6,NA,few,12,CASSLFGGELFF,TGTGCCAGCAGCTTGTTTGGCGGGGAGCTGTTTTTT
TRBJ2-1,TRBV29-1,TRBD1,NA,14,CSVAGTVDYNEQFF,TGCAGCGTTGCCGGGACAGTGGACTACAATGAGCAGTTCTTC
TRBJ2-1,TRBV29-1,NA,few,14,CSVVLVGLYYEQFF,TGCAGCGTTGTGTTAGTAGGACTATATTATGAGCAGTTCTTC
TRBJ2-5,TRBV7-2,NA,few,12,CASSSPQATQYF,TGTGCCAGCAGCTCCCCTCAGGCGACCCAGTACTTC
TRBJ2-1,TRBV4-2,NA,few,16,CASSHLGGSSYNEQFF,TGTGCCAGCAGCCACCTCGGGGGAAGCTCCTACAATGAGCAGTTCTTC
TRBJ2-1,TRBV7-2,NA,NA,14,CASSPQGLVCEQFF,TGTGCCAGCAGCCCCCAGGGTCTAGTTTGTGAGCAGTTCTTC
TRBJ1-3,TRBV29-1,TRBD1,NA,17,CSVVLPTTGSNGNTIYF,TGCAGCGTTGTTCTCCCTACGACAGGGAGCAATGGAAACACCATATATTTT
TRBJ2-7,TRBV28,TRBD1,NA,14,CASSRQGTVYEQYF,TGTGCCAGCAGTCGACAGGGCACAGTCTACGAGCAGTACTTC
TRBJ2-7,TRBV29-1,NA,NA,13,CSVHNGGNYEQYF,TGCAGCGTTCATAACGGAGGTAACTACGAGCAGTACTTC
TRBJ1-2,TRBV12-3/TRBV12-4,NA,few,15,CASSINPGRNYGYTF,TGTGCCAGCAGTATTAACCCGGGACGGAACTATGGCTACACCTTC
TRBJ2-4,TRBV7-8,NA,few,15,CASTSKSRTADIQYF,TGTGCCAGCACCTCAAAATCACGGACCGCCGACATTCAGTACTTC
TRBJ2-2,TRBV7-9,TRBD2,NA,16,CASSFLAGRSTGELFF,TGTGCCAGCAGCTTCCTAGCGGGACGATCGACCGGGGAGCTGTTTTTT